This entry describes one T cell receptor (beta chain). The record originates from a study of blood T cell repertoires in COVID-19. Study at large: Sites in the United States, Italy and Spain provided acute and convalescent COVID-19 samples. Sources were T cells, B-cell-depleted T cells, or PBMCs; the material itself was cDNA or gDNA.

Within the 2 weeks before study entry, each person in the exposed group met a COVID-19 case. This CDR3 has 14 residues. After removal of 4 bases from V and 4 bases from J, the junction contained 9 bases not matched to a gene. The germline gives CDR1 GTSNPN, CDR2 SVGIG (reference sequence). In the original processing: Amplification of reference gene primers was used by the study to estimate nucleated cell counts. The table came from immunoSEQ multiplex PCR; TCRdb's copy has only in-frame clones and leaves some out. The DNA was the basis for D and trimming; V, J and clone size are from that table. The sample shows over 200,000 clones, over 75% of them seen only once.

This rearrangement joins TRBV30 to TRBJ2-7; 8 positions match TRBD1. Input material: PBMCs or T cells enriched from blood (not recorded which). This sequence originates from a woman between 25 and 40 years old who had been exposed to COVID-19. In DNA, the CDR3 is TGTGCCTGGAAGGAACAGGACAGGGCATACGAGCAGTACTTC. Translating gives CAWKEQDRAYEQYF.